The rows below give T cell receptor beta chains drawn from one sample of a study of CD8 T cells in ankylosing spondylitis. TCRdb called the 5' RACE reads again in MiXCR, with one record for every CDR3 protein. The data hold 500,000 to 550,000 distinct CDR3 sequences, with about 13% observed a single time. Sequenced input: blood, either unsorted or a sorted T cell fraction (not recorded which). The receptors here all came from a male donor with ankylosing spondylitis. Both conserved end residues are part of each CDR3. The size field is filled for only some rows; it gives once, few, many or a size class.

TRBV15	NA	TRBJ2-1	CATSRRSGTGDNEQFF
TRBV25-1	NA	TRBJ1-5	CASSEWGANSNQPQHF
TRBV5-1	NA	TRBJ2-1	CASSLVPADLGNEQFF
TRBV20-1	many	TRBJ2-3	CSTRDRGDTQYF
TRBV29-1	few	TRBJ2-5	CSVPGRETQYF
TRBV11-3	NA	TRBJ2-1	CASSASLLSYNEQFF
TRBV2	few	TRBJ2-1	CASSLEREPYNEQFF
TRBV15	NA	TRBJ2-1	CATSRDRLAWQFF
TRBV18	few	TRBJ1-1	CASSPRTVQSAFF
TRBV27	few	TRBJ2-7	CASSLYLAGGYEQYF
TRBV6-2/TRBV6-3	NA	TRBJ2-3	CASSYGRGFTRISDTQYF
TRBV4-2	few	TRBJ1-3	CASSRGQDSGNTIYF
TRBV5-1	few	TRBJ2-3	CASSLIRDSSDTQYF
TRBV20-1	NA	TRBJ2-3	CRVWGTGGTDSTDTQYF
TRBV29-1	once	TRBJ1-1	CSGLPTGATEAFF
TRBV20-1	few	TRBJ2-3	CSATGLAGGMRVTDTQYF
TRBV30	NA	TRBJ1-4	CAWSVQEREKLFF
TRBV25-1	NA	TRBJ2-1	CASSEYSDEQFF
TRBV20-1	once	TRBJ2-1	CSAASGRGSYNEQFF
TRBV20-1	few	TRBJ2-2	CSAMLAGAPGGELFF
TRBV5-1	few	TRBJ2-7	CASSGQASSYEQYF
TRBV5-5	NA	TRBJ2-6	CASSPYLSGANVLTF
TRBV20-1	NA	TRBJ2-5	CSAPRGDLYQETQYF
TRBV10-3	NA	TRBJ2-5	CAISDGLAGTGEETQYF
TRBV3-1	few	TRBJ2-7	CASSYSRDEQYF
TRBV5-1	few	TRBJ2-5	CASSLSSGAETQYF
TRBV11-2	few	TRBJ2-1	CASKPPSPYYNEQFF
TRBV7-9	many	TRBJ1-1	CASSLRSGDTEAFF
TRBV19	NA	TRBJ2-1	CASSIGGWRSYNEQFF
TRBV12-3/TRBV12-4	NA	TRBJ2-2	CASRNSGSDTGELFF
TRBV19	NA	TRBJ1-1	CASSTRRAFEAFF
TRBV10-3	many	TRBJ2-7	CAIKGLRQSTHEQYF
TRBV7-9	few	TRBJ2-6	CASSLVLGSGANVLTF
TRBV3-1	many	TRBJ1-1	CASSPLSGGPEAFF
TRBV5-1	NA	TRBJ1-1	CATRTGTANTEAFF
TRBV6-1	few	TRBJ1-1	CASRKGSSEAFF
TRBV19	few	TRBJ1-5	CASSTGKGFGENQPQHF
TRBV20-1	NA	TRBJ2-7	CSARWASNYEQYF
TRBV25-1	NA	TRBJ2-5	CASSELETEETQYF
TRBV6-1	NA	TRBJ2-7	CARWTGPGREQYF
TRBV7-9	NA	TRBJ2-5	CASSPRDREETQYF
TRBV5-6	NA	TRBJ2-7	CASSWGSGNYEQYF
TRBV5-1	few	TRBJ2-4	CASSLGDRGQNIQYF
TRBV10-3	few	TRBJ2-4	CAISAEFGTGVNIQYF
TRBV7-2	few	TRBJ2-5	CASNRGQQETQYF
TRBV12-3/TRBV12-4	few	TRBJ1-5	CASRQGGGQPQHF
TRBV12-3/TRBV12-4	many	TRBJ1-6	CASSLAGIVDSPLHF
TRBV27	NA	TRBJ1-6	CASSSGRVNSPLHF
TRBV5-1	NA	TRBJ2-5	CATRPAGQETQYF
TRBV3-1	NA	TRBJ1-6	CASSRDSSLHF
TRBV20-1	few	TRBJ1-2	CSARDSGRGYTF
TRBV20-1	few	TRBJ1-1	CSASAGGHTEAFF
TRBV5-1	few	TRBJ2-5	CASSPSPGSETQYF
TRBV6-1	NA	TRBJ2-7	CASSEFGGAYEQYF
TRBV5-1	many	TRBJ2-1	CASSPGRTSGKFYNEQFF